Listed below are T cell receptor beta chains from one sample, sequenced in a study of T cells in Graves' hyperthyroidism and ophthalmopathy. TCRdb re-called the multiplex PCR reads through MiXCR, storing one row per CDR3 protein. The sample has around 350,000 distinct CDR3 sequences, around 16% seen once. Sequencing was done on a sample of blood. These receptor sequences come from a woman aged 18-29 years with Graves' hyperthyroidism that later progressed to Graves' ophthalmopathy. Both conserved end residues are part of each CDR3. A D gene is named only where the DNA matches it firmly. Rows may omit the clone size; those that give it use once, few, many or a size class.

>TRBJ1-6|TRBV2|15|-|-
CASWPGQVNNSPLHF
TGTGCCAGCTGGCCAGGGCAGGTCAATAATTCACCCCTCCACTTT
>TRBJ2-7|TRBV27|17|-|-
CASSKSSRMAGPYEQYF
TGTGCCAGCAGCAAGTCCTCCCGTATGGCGGGGCCCTACGAGCAGTACTTC
>TRBJ2-5|TRBV12-3/TRBV12-4|15|-|many
CATEKVPDPQGTQYF
TGTGCCACAGAAAAGGTCCCTGACCCGCAGGGGACCCAGTACTTC
>TRBJ1-1|TRBV19|15|-|many
CASRLQGVMNTEAFF
TGTGCCAGTAGGCTACAGGGCGTAATGAACACTGAAGCTTTCTTT
>TRBJ2-2|TRBV18|14|-|many
CASSQQGITGELFF
TGTGCCAGCTCACAACAGGGTATCACCGGGGAGCTGTTTTTT
>TRBJ2-1|TRBV11-2|18|TRBD2|many
CASSLGSWASGRYNEQFF
TGTGCCAGCAGCTTAGGGTCGTGGGCTAGCGGTCGTTATAATGAGCAGTTCTTC
>TRBJ2-1|TRBV20-1|15|TRBD2|many
CSASSGRASYNEQFF
TGCAGTGCTAGTTCCGGGAGGGCCTCCTACAATGAGCAGTTCTTC
>TRBJ2-7|TRBV20-1|11|-|few
CSATTWGEQYF
TGCAGTGCGACCACCTGGGGGGAGCAGTACTTC
>TRBJ1-3|TRBV30|13|-|few
CAWSVTSGNTIYF
TGTGCCTGGAGTGTAACCTCTGGAAACACCATATATTTT
>TRBJ2-2|TRBV15|14|-|-
CATSRDQNTGELFF
TGTGCCACCAGCAGAGATCAGAACACCGGGGAGCTGTTTTTT
>TRBJ1-2|TRBV28|12|-|many
CASSRLSYGYTF
TGTGCCAGCAGCAGGCTTTCCTATGGCTACACCTTC
>TRBJ1-4|TRBV7-2|16|TRBD1|many
CASSPRQGATNEKLFF
TGTGCCAGCAGCCCCAGACAGGGGGCAACTAATGAAAAACTGTTTTTT
>TRBJ1-5|TRBV24-1|15|TRBD1|few
CATQDRGLGNQPQHF
TGTGCCACCCAAGACAGGGGTTTGGGCAATCAGCCCCAGCATTTT
>TRBJ2-3|TRBV29-1|12|-|many
CSVVVSADTQYF
TGCAGCGTTGTGGTTAGCGCAGATACGCAGTATTTT
>TRBJ2-1|TRBV11-3|13|-|many
CASSFPPGHEQFF
TGTGCCAGCAGCTTCCCCCCAGGCCATGAGCAGTTCTTC
>TRBJ1-5|TRBV19|12|-|few
CASSVYNQPQHF
TGTGCCAGTAGTGTTTACAATCAGCCCCAGCATTTT
>TRBJ2-7|TRBV4-2|15|TRBD2|-
CASSQESGSPHEQYF
TGTGCCAGCAGCCAAGAAAGCGGGAGTCCCCACGAGCAGTACTTC